Included here is one T cell receptor beta chain sequence, with context. Its antigen has not been determined. Base-call qualities are not available, and no considerably larger clone is one nucleotide away. Inclusive of the bounding cysteine and phenylalanine, the CDR3 is 15 residues long. Left in the record is the CDR3 DNA by itself, 45 bases read in frame from the first base. Via the germline V gene, CDR1 is SGHRS and CDR2 YFSETQ. V gives up 1 base and J gives up 6 bases, and the segment between their germline ends measures 14 bases. This entry belongs to a study of blood T cell repertoires in COVID-19 (dated by TCRdb to about 2020). About the study as a whole: The collaborator samples originated in the United States, Italy and Spain and spanned the acute and convalescent phases of COVID-19. The prospective study material was composed of cDNA or gDNA derived from T cells, B-cell-depleted T cells, or PBMCs. The dataset comprised deeply sampled blood TCRbeta repertoires from subjects exposed to, actively infected with, or recovered from COVID-19. The repertoires were made available in a free public database intended to serve as a resource for research on the immune response to SARS-CoV-2. The samples were drawn from the first 160 participants of the ongoing ImmuneRACE study and from 1,254 subjects provided by 6 global collaborators. Nearly every sample came with metadata listing a de-identified subject ID, COVID-19 status, age in years and sex. Where available, HLA class I and class II types were obtained from metadata supplied by the sample provider rather than from assay-based typing.

TCRbeta CDR3 regions were amplified from genomic DNA by means of the immunoSEQ Assay, a bias-controlled multiplex PCR. For the original study's pipeline: The number of nucleated cells in each sample was estimated by amplification of reference gene primers within the assay. Sequence reads were collapsed and filtered to measure the absolute abundance of every unique TCRbeta CDR3 rearrangement. For each sample, productive Simpson clonality was calculated by taking the square root of Simpson's diversity index across productive rearrangements. In TCRdb, the immuneACCESS table is reduced to in-frame sequences with V and J assigned. These tables do not hold every clone; where another copy was compared, an unresolved V gene accounts for under half, and the others remain unexplained. V, J and clone size are those of that table, while D and trimming were read from the DNA. This sample holds roughly 250,000 clones; 88% were observed only once. Jointly, the top ten make up less than 3% of the sample.

Participants in the prospective study were enrolled through a virtual design, were aged roughly 18 to 100 years, and lived in about two dozen United States geographic areas. To assign participants to cohorts, the prospective study relied on clinical history that participants themselves reported in a screening survey and a study questionnaire. For ImmuneRACE Cohort 3, a participant was defined as recovered based on two consecutive negative NP/OP PCR tests, clearance by a healthcare professional, or resolution of symptoms. Mobile phlebotomists in the prospective study collected whole blood, serum and a nasopharyngeal or oropharyngeal swab from every participant. Over an approximately 2-month period, participants in the prospective study had the option of providing additional blood draws and questionnaires. Blood samples from the prospective study were shipped frozen or at room temperature prior to DNA extraction.

On the study overall, not on this receptor specifically: How much clinical and demographic metadata was included differed by source and by participant, and the metadata was provided uncurated.

The sample comprised PBMCs or T cells enriched from blood (not recorded which). The source of this sequence is a woman in her fifties or sixties who had recovered from COVID-19. The chain uses TRBV5-1 and TRBJ1-5; perhaps TRBD1 is the D gene, with 5 bases matching. CDR3 sequence: CASSLTGAEVQPQHF. The DNA is as follows: TGCGCCAGCAGCTTGACTGGGGCCGAGGTTCAGCCCCAGCATTTT.